A selection of T cell receptor beta chains follows, all from one sample in a study of technical replicates of blood from a handful of donors. Clones were read by immunoSEQ multiplex PCR, and TCRdb kept only the in-frame ones, dropping some. The data hold around 80,000 clones, with 89% observed a single time. Sequenced sample: T cells isolated from PBMCs. These receptors all stem from a human donor in good health. Each CDR3 is given with its conserved first and last residue. The D gene is left open where the match is weak. For some rows the clone size is stated as once, few or many, or as a class when expanded; others skip it.

abundance	v_gene	j_gene	d_gene	CDR3nt	CDR3aa
NA	TRBV5-1	TRBJ2-7	NA	TGCGCCAGCAGCTTGGACCCAGGGAACGAGCAGTACTTC	CASSLDPGNEQYF
NA	TRBV29-1	TRBJ2-1	NA	TGCAGCTCTGAGAATGAGCAGTTCTTC	CSSENEQFF
NA	TRBV4-3	TRBJ2-3	NA	TGCGCCAGCAGCCAGTACAGGATTTCCACAGATACGCAGTATTTT	CASSQYRISTDTQYF
NA	TRBV2	TRBJ2-1	TRBD1	TGTGCCAGCAGTGAAGCTTACCGGGACAGGGTGGATGAGCAGTTCTTC	CASSEAYRDRVDEQFF
NA	TRBV7-9	TRBJ2-5	NA	TGTGCCAGCAGCTTACAGGGTATGACCCTCCAAGAGACCCAGTACTTC	CASSLQGMTLQETQYF
NA	TRBV28	TRBJ1-4	NA	TGTGCCAGCAGTTTATTACGAGGGAACAGAGCTAATGAAAAACTGTTTTTT	CASSLLRGNRANEKLFF
NA	TRBV11-3	TRBJ2-7	TRBD1	TGTGCCAGCAGCTTCACCGGGACAGGCTACGAGCAGTACTTC	CASSFTGTGYEQYF
NA	TRBV28	TRBJ2-5	NA	TGTGCCAGCAGTCCCGGGAGAGGAAATCAAGAGACCCAGTACTTC	CASSPGRGNQETQYF
NA	TRBV9	TRBJ1-3	NA	TGTGCCAGCAGCGTGGGACTGAACTCTGGAAACACCATATATTTT	CASSVGLNSGNTIYF
NA	TRBV15	TRBJ2-1	TRBD1	TGTGCCACCGAGACAGGGGAAAGCGATGAGCAGTTCTTC	CATETGESDEQFF
NA	TRBV5-1	TRBJ2-7	NA	TGCGCCAGCAGCCAGACTAGCTACGAGCAGTACTTC	CASSQTSYEQYF
once	TRBV5-1	TRBJ2-7	TRBD2	TGCGCCAGCAGCTTGACTAGCGGGAGGGCCTACGAGCAGTACTTC	CASSLTSGRAYEQYF
NA	TRBV6-5	TRBJ2-7	TRBD1	TGTGCCAGCAGTTACGACAGGGGGGACGAGCAGTACTTC	CASSYDRGDEQYF
NA	TRBV27	TRBJ1-5	TRBD1	TGTGCCAGCAGTTCATTCGGGACAGGCGAGCATTTT	CASSSFGTGEHF
NA	TRBV4-3	TRBJ2-3	TRBD2	TGCGCCAGCAGCCAAGATATGCCGGGAGGAGGGGTCACAGATACGCAGTATTTT	CASSQDMPGGGVTDTQYF
few	TRBV4-1	TRBJ2-7	NA	TGCGCCAGCAGCCAAGAGCGATTCTACGAGCAGTACTTC	CASSQERFYEQYF
NA	TRBV25-1	TRBJ2-3	NA	TGTGCCAGCAGTGAGTCCAGGGATCCAGATACGCAGTATTTT	CASSESRDPDTQYF
NA	TRBV15	TRBJ1-3	NA	TGTGCCACCAGCAGAGATCAAGGGGTCGGCATATATTTT	CATSRDQGVGIYF
NA	TRBV14	TRBJ2-5	TRBD2	TGTGCCAGCAGCCAATTAACCAGCGGGATTTTCCAAGAGACCCAGTACTTC	CASSQLTSGIFQETQYF
NA	TRBV7-8	TRBJ2-2	NA	TGTGCCAGCAGCTTAAGCGGAACGAACACCGGGGAGCTGTTTTTT	CASSLSGTNTGELFF
NA	TRBV4-1	TRBJ1-2	NA	TGCGCCAGCAGCCAAGAAAGAGGAGGAAATTATGGCTACACCTTC	CASSQERGGNYGYTF
few	TRBV30	TRBJ1-1	NA	TGTGCCTGGAGTGTAGGTGGGGCCCAGAACACTGAAGCTTTCTTT	CAWSVGGAQNTEAFF
NA	TRBV6-1	TRBJ2-7	NA	TGTGCCAGCAGAGGAGGACAGAACTACGAGCAGTACTTC	CASRGGQNYEQYF
NA	TRBV19	TRBJ1-5	TRBD1	TGTGCCAGTAGTATAGTGGACAGGGCCCCGGGAGGCAATCAGCCCCAGCATTTT	CASSIVDRAPGGNQPQHF
NA	TRBV5-1	TRBJ2-5	TRBD2	TGCGCCAGCAGCTTTAGCGGGAGGGAGGAGACCCAGTACTTC	CASSFSGREETQYF
NA	TRBV13	TRBJ2-7	TRBD2	TGTGCCAGCAGTTGGGGACTAGCGGGAGAGAATCCCTACGAGCAGTACTTC	CASSWGLAGENPYEQYF
NA	TRBV7-8	TRBJ1-4	NA	TGTGCCAGCAGCTTAGTTCGGGGGGCTGGCGAAAAACTGTTTTTT	CASSLVRGAGEKLFF
NA	TRBV10-3	TRBJ2-1	TRBD2	TGTGCCATCAGTGAGTCTTCGGCGGGAGATAGGAATGAGCAGTTCTTC	CAISESSAGDRNEQFF
NA	TRBV13	TRBJ1-2	TRBD1	TGTGCCAGCAGCTTCTGGACAGGAGGGCAGGAGGGCTACACCTTC	CASSFWTGGQEGYTF
NA	TRBV6-4	TRBJ2-1	TRBD2	TGTGCCAGCAGAGCGACTAGCGGGAGTTTCAATGAGCAGTTCTTC	CASRATSGSFNEQFF
NA	TRBV11-2	TRBJ2-1	NA	TGTGCCAGCAGCTTAGCCAGGGGTCAATCCTACAATGAGCAGTTCTTC	CASSLARGQSYNEQFF
NA	TRBV30	TRBJ1-5	NA	TGTGCCTGGAGAGGAGTTGGGAGCAATCAGCCCCAGCATTTT	CAWRGVGSNQPQHF
once	TRBV10-3	TRBJ2-3	NA	TGTGCCATCAGTGATCCAGGGGTTACAGATACGCAGTATTTT	CAISDPGVTDTQYF
NA	TRBV30	TRBJ2-5	NA	TGTGCCTGGAGTCCCCCCGGAGAAGAGACCCAGTACTTC	CAWSPPGEETQYF
NA	TRBV6-5	TRBJ1-5	NA	TGTGCCAGCAGTACTCAGGGCGGCAATCAGCCCCAGCATTTT	CASSTQGGNQPQHF
NA	TRBV29-1	TRBJ2-5	TRBD1	TGCAGCGTTGATCCCGGGACAGGGGTCCGAGAGACCCAGTACTTC	CSVDPGTGVRETQYF